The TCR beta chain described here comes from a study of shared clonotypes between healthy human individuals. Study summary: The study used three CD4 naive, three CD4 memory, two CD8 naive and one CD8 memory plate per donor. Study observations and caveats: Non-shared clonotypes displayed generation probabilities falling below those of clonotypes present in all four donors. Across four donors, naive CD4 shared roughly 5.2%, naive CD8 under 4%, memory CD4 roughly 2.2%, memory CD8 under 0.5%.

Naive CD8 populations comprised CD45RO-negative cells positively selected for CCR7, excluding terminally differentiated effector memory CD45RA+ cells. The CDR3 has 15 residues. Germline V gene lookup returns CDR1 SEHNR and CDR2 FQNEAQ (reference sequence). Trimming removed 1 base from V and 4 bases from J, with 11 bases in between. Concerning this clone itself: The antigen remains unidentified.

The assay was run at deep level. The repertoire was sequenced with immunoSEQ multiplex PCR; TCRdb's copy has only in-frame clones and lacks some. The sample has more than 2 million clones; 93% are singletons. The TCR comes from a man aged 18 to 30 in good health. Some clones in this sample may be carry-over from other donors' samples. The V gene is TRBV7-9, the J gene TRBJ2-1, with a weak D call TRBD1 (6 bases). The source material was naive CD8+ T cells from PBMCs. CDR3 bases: TGTGCCAGCAGCTTAGAGGACAGAGAGTACAATGAGCAGTTCTTC. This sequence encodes CASSLEDREYNEQFF.